This T cell receptor (beta chain) was identified during a study of T cell responses to AZD1222 COVID-19 vaccine. Per the germline V gene, CDR1 is LGHDT and CDR2 is YNNKEL (reference sequence). V lost 0 bases, J lost 2 bases, and 7 bases stayed unmatched. There are 18 residues in the CDR3. Only in-frame clones appear in the TCRdb table, and some are missing; sequencing was by immunoSEQ multiplex PCR. This table has over 110,000 clones, under 95% appearing once. The receptor was isolated from an adult in good health. The sequenced sample was peripheral blood, obtained on day 0 of AZD1222 vaccination. The chain links TRBV3-1 (or the pseudogene TRBV3-2) to TRBJ2-1; 10 bases fit TRBD2. In DNA, the CDR3 is TGTGCCAGCAGCCAAGAAGGGTGGGGACTAGCGACCTACAATGAGCAGTTCTTC. Its translation: CASSQEGWGLATYNEQFF.